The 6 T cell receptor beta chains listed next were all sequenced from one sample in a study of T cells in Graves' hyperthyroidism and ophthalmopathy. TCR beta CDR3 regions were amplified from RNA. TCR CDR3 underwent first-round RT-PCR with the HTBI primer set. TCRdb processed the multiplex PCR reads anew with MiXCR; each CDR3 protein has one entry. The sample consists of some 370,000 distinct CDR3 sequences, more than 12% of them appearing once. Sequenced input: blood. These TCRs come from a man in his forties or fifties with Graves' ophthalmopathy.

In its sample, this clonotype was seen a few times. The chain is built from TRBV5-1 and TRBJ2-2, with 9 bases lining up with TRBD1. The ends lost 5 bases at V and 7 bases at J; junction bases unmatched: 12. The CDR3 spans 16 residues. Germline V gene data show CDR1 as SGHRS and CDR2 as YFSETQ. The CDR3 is CASRQDPGQGIGELFF. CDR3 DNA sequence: TGCGCCAGCAGGCAGGATCCGGGACAGGGAATCGGGGAGCTGTTTTTT. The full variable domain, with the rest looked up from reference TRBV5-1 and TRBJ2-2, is KAGVTQTPRYLIKTRGQQVTLSCSPISGHRSVSWYQQTPGQGLQFLFEYFSETQRNKGNFPGRFSGRQFSNSRSEMNVSTLELGDSALYLCASRQDPGQGIGELFFGEGSRLTVL.

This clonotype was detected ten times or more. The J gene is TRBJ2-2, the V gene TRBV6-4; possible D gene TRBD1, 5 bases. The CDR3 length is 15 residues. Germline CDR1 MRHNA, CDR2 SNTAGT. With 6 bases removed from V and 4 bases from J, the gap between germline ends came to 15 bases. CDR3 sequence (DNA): TGTGCCAGCAGCGACAGTCCAAACCCCACCGGGGAGCTGTTTTTT. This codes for CASSDSPNPTGELFF.

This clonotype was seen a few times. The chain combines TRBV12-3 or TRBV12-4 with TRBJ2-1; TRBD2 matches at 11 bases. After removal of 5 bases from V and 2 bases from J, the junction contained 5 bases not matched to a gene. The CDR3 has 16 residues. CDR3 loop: CASSPRLAGTYNEQFF. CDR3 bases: TGTGCCAGCAGTCCGAGACTAGCGGGGACCTACAATGAGCAGTTCTTC.

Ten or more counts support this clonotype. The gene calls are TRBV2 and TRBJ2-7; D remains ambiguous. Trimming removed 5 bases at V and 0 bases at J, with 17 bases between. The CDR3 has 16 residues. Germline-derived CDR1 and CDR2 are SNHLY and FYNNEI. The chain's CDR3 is CASSPYSVTTSYEQYF. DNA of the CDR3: TGTGCCAGCAGTCCTTACAGTGTAACCACCTCCTACGAGCAGTACTTC.

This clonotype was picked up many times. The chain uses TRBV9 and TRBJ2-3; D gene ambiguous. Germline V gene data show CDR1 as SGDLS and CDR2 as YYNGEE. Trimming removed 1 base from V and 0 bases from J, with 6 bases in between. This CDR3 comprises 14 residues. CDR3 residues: CASSVRISTDTQYF. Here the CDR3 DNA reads TGTGCCAGCAGCGTAAGAATTAGCACAGATACGCAGTATTTT. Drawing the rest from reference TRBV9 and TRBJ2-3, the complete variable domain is DSGVTQTPKHLITATGQRVTLRCSPRSGDLSVYWYQQSLDQGLQFLIQYYNGEERAKGNILERFSAQQFPDLHSELNLSSLELGDSALYFCASSVRISTDTQYFGPGTRLTVL.

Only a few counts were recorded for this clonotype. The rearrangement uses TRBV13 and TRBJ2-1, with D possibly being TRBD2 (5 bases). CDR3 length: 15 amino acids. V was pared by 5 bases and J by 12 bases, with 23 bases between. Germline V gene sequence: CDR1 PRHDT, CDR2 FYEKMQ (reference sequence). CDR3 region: CASSLELGRDLGQFF. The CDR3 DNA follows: TGTGCCAGCAGCCTAGAACTAGGACGTGACCTTGGGCAGTTCTTC. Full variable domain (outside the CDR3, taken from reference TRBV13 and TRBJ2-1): AAGVIQSPRHLIKEKRETATLKCYPIPRHDTVYWYQQGPGQDPQFLISFYEKMQSDKGSIPDRFSAQQFSDYHSELNMSSLELGDSALYFCASSLELGRDLGQFFGPGTRLTVL.